These 22 T cell receptor beta chains were sequenced from one sample in a study of T-cell memory formation after mild COVID-19. TCRdb processed the 5' RACE reads anew with MiXCR; each CDR3 protein has one entry. Seen here are about 430,000 distinct CDR3 sequences, 20% to 30% observed once, and the top ten hold 8.8%. The sample comprised PBMCs or a T cell subset sorted from them (not recorded which). These receptors originate from an adult woman who had mild COVID-19 (a few samples of this study predate the infection). Cell type and time point are not known.

In this sample, this clonotype turned up a few times. V and J are TRBV7-2 and TRBJ1-4; 11 bases align to TRBD1. CDR3 size: 15 residues. V lost 2 bases to trimming and J lost 6 bases; unmatched junction nucleotides: 2. The germline V gene has CDR1 SGHTA and CDR2 FQGNSA. The CDR3 coding sequence is TGTGCCAGCAGCTTACTGGGACAGGGGGATGAAAAACTGTTTTTT. This translates into CASSLLGQGDEKLFF.

CDR3 nucleotides: TGTGCCAGCAGCTCAATAGGAGGAAACGATGGCTACACCTTC. As protein: CASSSIGGNDGYTF. V usage is TRBV7-9 and J usage is TRBJ1-2; D is ambiguous. Trimming left V 4 bases short and J 6 bases short, with 15 bases between. CDR1 and CDR2 (germline): SEHNR, FQNEAQ (reference sequence). The CDR3 runs to 14 residues.

V gene TRBV20-1 combines with J gene TRBJ1-1; D perhaps matches TRBD1 (6 bases). Germline V CDR1 and CDR2: DFQATT, SNEGSKA (reference sequence). The CDR3 extends over 13 amino acids. V lost 6 bases and J 0 bases, leaving 11 bases between the germline ends. The DNA for the CDR3 is TGCAGTGCCAGTAGGACAGTGAACACTGAAGCTTTCTTT. Translation gives CSASRTVNTEAFF.

The chain recombines TRBV5-1 with TRBJ2-4; 8 bases are shared with TRBD1. CDR1 SGHRS and CDR2 YFSETQ come from the germline V gene. This CDR3 has 18 residues. V dropped 2 bases and J dropped 2; count of bases not matched to a gene: 12. The DNA of the CDR3 is TGCGCCAGCAGCTTCGTCCCTTCCGGGACAGGCCCCAAAAACATTCAGTACTTC. Translated, it gives CASSFVPSGTGPKNIQYF.

The chain uses TRBV9 and TRBJ2-3; 12 bases line up with TRBD1. The germline V gene has CDR1 SGDLS and CDR2 YYNGEE. V lost 4 bases, J lost 3 bases, and 6 bases stayed unmatched. CDR3 length: 16 amino acids. DNA of the CDR3: TGTGCCAGCAGCCTCCGGGACAGGGGGCTTACAGATACGCAGTATTTT. Translation gives CASSLRDRGLTDTQYF.

This clonotype was observed a handful of times. This chain uses TRBV5-1 with TRBJ2-1, with 13 bases lining up with TRBD2. Germline V CDR1 and CDR2: SGHRS, YFSETQ. With 4 bases clipped from V and 13 bases from J, the junction kept 11 bases outside the gene matches. The CDR3 runs to 15 residues. Here the CDR3 reads CASSLGTSGALHQFF. In DNA form, the CDR3 reads TGCGCCAGCAGCCTAGGGACTAGCGGGGCCCTACACCAGTTCTTC.

This clonotype came up a few times. The rearrangement links TRBV10-3 to TRBJ1-1; 8 bases agree with TRBD1. V shed 6 bases and J 0 bases; nucleotides not matched to a gene: 3. This CDR3 is built from 14 residues. The germline gives CDR1 ENHRY, CDR2 SYGVKD. Here the CDR3 reads CAIRQTGVNTEAFF. The CDR3 DNA reads as TGTGCCATCAGACAGACAGGGGTGAACACTGAAGCTTTCTTT.

This clonotype was detected a few times. The V and J genes are TRBV20-1 and TRBJ1-5; no definite D call. The CDR3 has 12 residues. The V end lost 4 bases, the J end lost 1 base, and 5 bases lay between the germline ends. CDR1 DFQATT and CDR2 SNEGSKA come from the germline V gene (reference sequence). CDR3 region: CSAKSSNQPQHF. The DNA for the CDR3 is TGCAGTGCTAAGAGCAGCAATCAGCCCCAGCATTTT.

This clonotype was observed a handful of times. The chain has TRBV4-1 and TRBJ2-6; D possibly corresponds to TRBD2 (5 bases). V lost 1 base and J lost 2, with 12 bases in between. Germline CDR1 reads MGHRA; CDR2 reads YSYEKL. This CDR3 has 17 amino acids. CDR3 bases: TGCGCCAGCAGCCAAGCGGAGAGGGAAGCTGGGGCCAACGTCCTGACTTTC. This sequence encodes CASSQAEREAGANVLTF.

This sequence joins TRBV12-3 or TRBV12-4 and TRBJ2-5; 7 bases match TRBD1. After removal of 5 bases from V and 5 bases from J, the junction contained 11 bases not matched to a gene. This CDR3 is 15 amino acids long. This chain's CDR3 is CASSPWTGGGETQYF. The CDR3 DNA reads TGTGCCAGCAGTCCTTGGACAGGCGGTGGGGAGACCCAGTACTTC.

The V call is TRBV7-2, the J call TRBJ1-5; possible D gene TRBD1, 5 bases. The CDR3 contains 15 residues. V lost 2 bases, J lost 2 bases, and 10 bases lay in between. Germline lookup yields CDR1 SGHTA and CDR2 FQGNSA. The DNA of the CDR3 is TGTGCCAGCAGCTTAAATGCGGGACGCAATCAGCCCCAGCATTTT. It codes for CASSLNAGRNQPQHF.

This clonotype turned up a few times. The rearrangement links TRBV11-1 to TRBJ1-2; D is undetermined. CDR1 is SGHAT and CDR2 is FQDESV in the germline V gene (reference sequence). CDR3 length equals 13 residues. V lost 3 bases and J 3 bases, leaving 8 bases between the germline ends. The CDR3 DNA follows: TGTGCCAGCAGCTTCGACGGGGACTATGGCTACACCTTC. This gives the protein CASSFDGDYGYTF. The full variable domain, completed using reference TRBV11-1 and TRBJ1-2, is EAEVAQSPRYKITEKSQAVAFWCDPISGHATLYWYRQILGQGPELLVQFQDESVVDDSQLPKDRFSAERLKGVDSTLKIQPAELGDSAMYLCASSFDGDYGYTFGSGTRLTVV.

This clonotype was observed a handful of times. The rearrangement links TRBV7-3 to TRBJ1-1; D is perhaps TRBD1 (6 bases). CDR1 and CDR2 from the germline V gene are SGHTA and FQGTGA. V lost 1 base to trimming and J lost 4 bases, with 19 bases between them. The CDR3 runs 17 residues. Here the CDR3 DNA reads TGTGCCAGCAGCTTAAGAGGGACCTCAGGGGCCCCCACTGAAGCTTTCTTT. The encoded protein is CASSLRGTSGAPTEAFF.

There are a few counts of this clonotype. V is TRBV7-9 and J is TRBJ1-2, with D perhaps matching TRBD1 (5 bases). V was shortened by 2 bases and J by 3 bases, with 13 bases between the two germline ends. Germline V lookup: CDR1 SEHNR, CDR2 FQNEAQ (reference sequence). The CDR3 is 15 amino acids. CDR3 region: CASSLTPRGDYGYTF. CDR3 in DNA: TGTGCCAGCAGCTTAACCCCGCGGGGGGACTATGGCTACACCTTC.

At least ten counts were recorded for this clonotype. Germline is not matched at one junction end, which may reflect a read error. This CDR3 is CASSLVGNTEAFF. The CDR3 bases are TGCGCCAGCAGCTTGGTGGGGAACACTGAAGCTTTCTTT. J is TRBJ1-1 and V is TRBV11-3; unclear D gene. Germline values: CDR1 SGHNT, CDR2 YENEEA. This CDR3 is 13 amino acids long.

This chain uses TRBV6-1 with TRBJ1-1, with 10 bases aligning to TRBD1. J lost 4 bases, V lost 3 bases, and 5 bases had no gene match. This CDR3 is 15 amino acids long. CDR1 and CDR2 (germline): MNHNS, SASEGT. The CDR3 DNA sequence: TGTGCCAGCAGTGACGGACAGGGGGGTAGCACTGAAGCTTTCTTT. This sequence encodes CASSDGQGGSTEAFF.

A few counts support this clonotype. The chain recombines TRBV27 with TRBJ2-7; maybe TRBD1 (5 bases). CDR3 length: 13 residues. V lost 7 bases, J lost 6 bases, and 16 bases lay in between. Germline CDR1 is MNHEY and CDR2 is SMNVEV (reference sequence). The CDR3 region is CASKQGSLGEQYF. The CDR3 bases are TGTGCCAGCAAGCAGGGCTCTTTGGGCGAGCAGTACTTC.

This rearrangement joins TRBV7-2 to TRBJ2-7; possible D gene TRBD1, 5 bases. V was cut by 3 bases and J by 6 bases, with 15 bases left in between. The CDR3 extends over 14 amino acids. CDR1 and CDR2 (germline): SGHTA, FQGNSA. The CDR3 protein is CASSLQGHPLEQYF. As DNA, the CDR3 is TGTGCCAGCAGCTTGCAGGGCCATCCCCTCGAGCAGTACTTC.

V and J are TRBV20-1 and TRBJ2-1; TRBD2 agrees at 8 bases. CDR1 and CDR2 from the germline V gene are DFQATT and SNEGSKA (reference sequence). The CDR3 consists of 14 residues. The J segment lost 2 bases and the V segment lost 3 bases, leaving 3 bases of the junction unmatched. CDR3 DNA sequence: TGCAGTGCTAGCGGGAGGGCTCCCTACAATGAGCAGTTCTTC. Protein: CSASGRAPYNEQFF.

The genes are TRBV12-3 or TRBV12-4 and TRBJ1-2, with TRBD1 identical over 11 bases. Germline trimming cut 5 bases from V and 3 bases from J; bases unmatched to any gene: 8. The CDR3 has 16 amino acids. CDR3 amino acids: CASSPGDRGSDYGYTF. The CDR3, as DNA: TGTGCCAGCAGTCCAGGGGACAGGGGGTCGGACTATGGCTACACCTTC.

This clonotype has a handful of counts. This chain links TRBV20-1 with TRBJ1-1, with D perhaps matching TRBD1 (5 bases). Trimming removed 6 bases from V and 0 bases from J, with 11 bases in between. CDR3 size: 13 residues. Germline CDR1 is DFQATT and CDR2 is SNEGSKA (reference sequence). In DNA form, the CDR3 reads TGCAGTGCCTCATGGGGGATGAACACTGAAGCTTTCTTT. It yields the protein CSASWGMNTEAFF.

In its sample, this clonotype was seen a few times. This sequence joins TRBV7-2 and TRBJ2-7, with a weak D call TRBD1 (6 bases). The CDR3 runs to 15 residues. Germline V gives CDR1 SGHTA, CDR2 FQGNSA. Trimming removed 1 base at V and 4 bases at J, with 14 bases between. CDR3 sequence reads: CASSLGGQGVYEQYF. The CDR3 DNA sequence: TGTGCCAGCAGCTTAGGGGGGCAGGGAGTATACGAGCAGTACTTC. Full variable domain (rest looked up from reference TRBV7-2 and TRBJ2-7): GAGVSQSPSNKVTEKGKDVELRCDPISGHTALYWYRQSLGQGLEFLIYFQGNSAPDKSGLPSDRFSAERTGGSVSTLTIQRTQQEDSAVYLCASSLGGQGVYEQYFGPGTRLTVT.